The 17 T cell receptor beta chains reported below all come from one sample, sequenced in a study of T cell responses to AZD1222 COVID-19 vaccine. Repertoires were generated with immunoSEQ multiplex PCR, while TCRdb's copy carries only in-frame clones and drops some. The sample lists approximately 150,000 clones, 90% seen once, with roughly 6.2% in the top ten. Sample: peripheral blood, taken 28 days after the second AZD1222 dose. The receptor source for this set is an adult who received the AZD1222 COVID-19 vaccine.

J is TRBJ1-5 and V is TRBV27; D is uncertain. CDR1 and CDR2 from the germline V gene are MNHEY and SMNVEV (reference sequence). V lost 4 bases to trimming and J lost 3 bases, with 7 bases between them. The CDR3 is 13 amino acids. This chain's CDR3 is CASSSAYNQPQHF. CDR3 DNA: TGTGCCAGCAGTTCCGCGTACAATCAGCCCCAGCATTTT.

This chain joins TRBV5-1 and TRBJ2-1; 14 bases fit TRBD2. The CDR3 extends over 15 amino acids. After removal of 3 bases from V and 6 bases from J, the junction contained 2 bases not matched to a gene. Germline V gene sequence: CDR1 SGHRS, CDR2 YFSETQ. The DNA of the CDR3 is TGCGCCAGCAGCTCGGGACTAGCGGGGGCCAATGAGCAGTTCTTC. It specifies CASSSGLAGANEQFF.

The chain has TRBV13 and TRBJ1-6, with 8 nucleotides matching TRBD1. Germline trimming cut 3 bases from V and 3 bases from J; bases unmatched to any gene: 4. This CDR3 comprises 16 residues. In germline, CDR1 is PRHDT, CDR2 FYEKMQ (reference sequence). CDR3 sequence: CASSFSGQVYNSPLHF. The CDR3 region has the DNA TGTGCCAGCAGCTTCTCGGGACAGGTCTATAATTCACCCCTCCACTTT.

The rearrangement links TRBV16 to TRBJ2-4; unclear D gene. This CDR3 is 16 amino acids long. The germline V and J ends were trimmed by 3 bases and 0 bases, with 12 bases remaining between them. Germline lookup yields CDR1 KGHSY and CDR2 FQNENV. CDR3 in amino acids: CASSHSRILAKNIQYF. CDR3 nucleotides: TGTGCCAGCAGCCATAGCAGAATTTTAGCCAAAAACATTCAGTACTTC.

The chain is built from TRBV25-1 and TRBJ2-5; D unresolved. Deletions cut 1 base from V and 5 bases from J, with 5 bases between. CDR1 MGHDK and CDR2 SYGVNS come from the germline V gene. The CDR3 runs to 12 residues. The CDR3 is CASSELRETQYF. The CDR3 DNA is TGTGCCAGCAGTGAATTACGGGAGACCCAGTACTTC.

This CDR3 is CASSPTLGTANTEAFF. CDR3 DNA: TGTGCCAGCTCACCGACACTCGGGACAGCGAACACTGAAGCTTTCTTT. The V gene is TRBV18, the J gene TRBJ1-1, with TRBD1 identical over 7 bases. Germline CDR1 and CDR2: KGHSH and LQKENI. This CDR3 is 16 amino acids long. J gave up 1 base and V 3 bases, and 8 bases lay outside the gene matches.

The CDR3 protein is CASSYGQAANTGELFF. The CDR3 DNA is TGTGCCAGCAGCTATGGACAAGCCGCGAACACCGGGGAGCTGTTTTTT. The rearrangement uses TRBV9 and TRBJ2-2, with D possibly TRBD1 on 5 matching bases. Trimming took 4 bases from V and 0 from J, leaving 13 bases between them. The CDR3 runs to 16 residues. Germline CDR1 reads SGDLS; CDR2 reads YYNGEE.

V is TRBV4-2 and J is TRBJ2-3, with a weak D call TRBD2 (5 bases). The germline gives CDR1 LGHNA, CDR2 YNFKEQ. This CDR3 contains 14 residues. V gave up 1 base and J gave up 3 bases, with 8 bases separating them. The CDR3 spells CASSQASPTDTQYF. CDR3 bases: TGTGCCAGCAGCCAAGCTAGCCCAACAGATACGCAGTATTTT.

This chain joins TRBV3-1 (or the pseudogene TRBV3-2) and TRBJ2-5; 8 bases fit TRBD2. From germline, CDR1 is LGHDT and CDR2 YNNKEL (reference sequence). This CDR3 comprises 16 residues. With 0 bases clipped from V and 5 bases from J, the junction kept 8 bases outside the gene matches. CDR3: CASSQEWSAGVETQYF. CDR3 in DNA: TGTGCCAGCAGCCAAGAGTGGTCAGCGGGGGTGGAGACCCAGTACTTC.

V gene TRBV2 combines with J gene TRBJ2-5, with a weak D call TRBD1 (6 bases). The germline CDR1 and CDR2 sequences are SNHLY and FYNNEI. The CDR3 runs 13 residues. CDR3: CVGTILQGETQYF. In DNA, the CDR3 is TGTGTCGGGACCATCCTGCAGGGGGAGACCCAGTACTTC.

This clone was seen a handful of times. This rearrangement joins TRBV7-2 to TRBJ1-6; D is ambiguous. The CDR3 contains 18 residues. Germline CDR1 and CDR2: SGHTA and FQGNSA. Trimming pared 5 bases from V and 7 bases from J, leaving 24 bases between. The CDR3 region is CASSTTPGGPITNSPLHF. The DNA of the CDR3 is TGTGCCAGCAGCACCACCCCGGGTGGCCCGATTACCAATTCACCCCTCCACTTT.

Only one count was recorded for this clone. The chain employs TRBV7-9 and TRBJ1-4, with 8 nucleotides matching TRBD1. CDR1 and CDR2 from the germline V gene are SEHNR and FQNEAQ (reference sequence). There are 15 residues in the CDR3. With 4 bases clipped from V and 4 bases from J, the junction kept 5 bases outside the gene matches. CDR3 nucleotides: TGTGCCAGCAGCTCACGGACAGGGATTAATGAAAAACTGTTTTTT. Its protein is CASSSRTGINEKLFF.

The CDR3, as DNA: TGTGCCAGCAGCGTTGCGCGGGGGGCTAGCACAGATACGCAGTATTTT. Protein: CASSVARGASTDTQYF. The chain has TRBV5-6 and TRBJ2-3, with TRBD2 matching 8 bases. The J segment lost 0 bases and the V segment lost 4 bases, leaving 7 bases of the junction unmatched. CDR1 is SGHDT and CDR2 is YYEEEE in the germline V gene. The CDR3 has 16 amino acids. The full variable domain, completed using reference TRBV5-6 and TRBJ2-3, is DAGVTQSPTHLIKTRGQQVTLRCSPKSGHDTVSWYQQALGQGPQFIFQYYEEEERQRGNFPDRFSGHQFPNYSSELNVNALLLGDSALYLCASSVARGASTDTQYFGPGTRLTVL.

The gene calls are TRBV9 and TRBJ1-6, with a possible D match to TRBD1 (5 bases). CDR1 is SGDLS, CDR2 YYNGEE, per germline. The CDR3 is 13 residues long. V was pared by 0 bases and J by 9 bases, with 7 bases between. Here the CDR3 DNA reads TGTGCCAGCAGCGTAGGGACAAGTTCACCCCTCCACTTT. It yields the protein CASSVGTSSPLHF.

The count of this clone is one. V and J are TRBV10-1 and TRBJ2-7; weak D call: TRBD2 (6 bases). The V gene's germline CDR1 is WNHNN and CDR2 SYGVQD (reference sequence). The V end lost 8 bases, the J end lost 0 bases, and 8 bases lay between the germline ends. The CDR3 runs to 12 residues. CDR3 nucleotides: TGCGCCAGCCGGGGGAGCTCCTACGAGCAGTACTTC. This codes for CASRGSSYEQYF.

V usage is TRBV11-2 and J usage is TRBJ1-1, with 11 bases lining up with TRBD1. CDR1 is SGHAT, CDR2 FQNNGV, per germline. V lost 5 bases, J lost 3 bases, and 5 bases stayed unmatched. This CDR3 region has 15 residues. CDR3 coding DNA: TGTGCCAGCAGCCCACCGGGACAGGGGGACACTGAAGCTTTCTTT. Its translation is CASSPPGQGDTEAFF. Full variable domain (missing parts from reference TRBV11-2 and TRBJ1-1): EAGVAQSPRYKIIEKRQSVAFWCNPISGHATLYWYQQILGQGPKLLIQFQNNGVVDDSQLPKDRFSAERLKGVDSTLKIQPAKLEDSAVYLCASSPPGQGDTEAFFGQGTRLTVV.

V usage is TRBV7-9 and J usage is TRBJ1-1, with TRBD1 matching 10 bases. Per the germline V gene, CDR1 is SEHNR and CDR2 is FQNEAQ (reference sequence). V was pared by 5 bases and J by 1 base, with 4 bases of the junction left unmatched. CDR3 size: 15 residues. Written as DNA, the CDR3 is TGTGCCAGCAGCCTGACAGGGGGCGAGAACACTGAAGCTTTCTTT. Translating gives CASSLTGGENTEAFF.